This TCR beta chain was profiled in a study of PD-1 blockade in classical Hodgkin lymphoma. Study results and caveats: Newly diagnosed patients and complete responders had comparable diversity at baseline.

Every patient was affected by relapse after autologous stem cell transplantation, while exposure to brentuximab vedotin was not uniform. Libraries were prepared by immunoSEQ multiplex PCR; TCRdb keeps only in-frame clonotypes and omits some of them. The sample carries 50,000 to 65,000 clones, 88% recorded once. This CDR3 is 15 amino acids long. Trimming left V 0 bases short and J 0 bases short, with 9 bases between. CDR1 and CDR2 (germline): SGHRS, YFSETQ. Details on this clone: Its antigen remains unidentified.

The V and J genes are TRBV5-1 and TRBJ1-1; D unclear. The origin of this receptor is a human donor with classical Hodgkin lymphoma. The sequencing here drew on peripheral blood mononuclear cells (PBMCs), taken before the second cycle of nivolumab. CDR3 sequence: CASSLEVQLNTEAFF. The CDR3 nucleotides read TGCGCCAGCAGCTTGGAAGTCCAGCTGAACACTGAAGCTTTCTTT.